The next 8 T cell receptor beta chains were all read from a single sample in a study of shared clonotypes between healthy human individuals. CD45RO negativity and positive selection for CCR7 defined naive CD8 cells, a population that excluded terminally differentiated effector memory CD45RA+ cells. This table comes from immunoSEQ multiplex PCR, and its TCRdb copy is limited to in-frame clones, with some not included. Of hundreds of thousands of clones in the sample, roughly 95% are singletons; the top ten hold about 0.11%. Sequencing was performed on naive CD8+ T cells sorted from blood. Receptors originate from a young woman in good health.

This chain uses TRBV5-1 with TRBJ2-7, with a possible D match to TRBD1 (7 bases). Between the trimmed V and J ends, which lost 6 bases and 9 bases, there was a span of 13 bases. CDR1 and CDR2 (germline): SGHRS, YFSETQ. This CDR3 region has 11 residues. CDR3: CASTGTAGQYF. CDR3 sequence (DNA): TGCGCCAGCACCGGGACAGCGGGGCAGTACTTC.

The chain carries TRBV29-1 and TRBJ2-7, with a possible D match to TRBD1 (5 bases). Germline V gives CDR1 SQVTM, CDR2 ANQGSEA. The V end was cut by 0 bases, the J end by 1 base, with 13 bases between. This CDR3 has 15 amino acids. CDR3 residues: CSVEDPRVESYEQYF. The CDR3 DNA follows: TGCAGCGTTGAAGACCCCAGGGTTGAATCCTACGAGCAGTACTTC.

This clone has just a few counts. The V and J genes are TRBV5-4 and TRBJ1-2; D not resolved. CDR3 length equals 11 residues. Trimming removed 1 base at V and 7 bases at J, with 5 bases between. The germline V gene encodes CDR1 SGHNT and CDR2 YYREEE (reference sequence). CDR3 residues: CASSLSSGYTF. CDR3 DNA sequence: TGTGCCAGCAGCTTGTCGTCTGGCTACACCTTC.

The CDR3 spells CASSFAGQGFPYGYTF. The CDR3 DNA follows: TGTGCCAGCAGTTTCGCGGGACAGGGGTTTCCCTATGGCTACACCTTC. The chain joins TRBV27 to TRBJ1-2; 10 bases match TRBD1. Germline CDR1 MNHEY, CDR2 SMNVEV (reference sequence). This CDR3 is built from 16 residues. V dropped 3 bases and J dropped 4; count of bases not matched to a gene: 8.

The chain combines TRBV27 with TRBJ2-7; D is possibly TRBD1 (6 bases). The CDR3 totals 15 residues. Trimming removed 3 bases at V and 1 base at J, with 13 bases between. Looked up from germline, CDR1 is MNHEY and CDR2 is SMNVEV (reference sequence). The CDR3 DNA reads as TGTGCCAGCAGTTTGCAAACAGGGAAATCCTACGAGCAGTACTTC. Protein sequence: CASSLQTGKSYEQYF.

The chain carries TRBV15 and TRBJ1-2; the D gene is possibly TRBD1 (6 bases). Trimming pared 8 bases from V and 8 bases from J, leaving 24 bases between. CDR3 length: 15 residues. CDR1 LNHNV and CDR2 YYDKDF come from the germline V gene (reference sequence). The CDR3 spells CATGTGPEESEGYTF. The CDR3 DNA is TGTGCCACCGGTACAGGGCCCGAGGAGTCCGAAGGCTACACCTTC.

The chain combines TRBV21-1 with TRBJ2-7; the table names TRBD2, a call not compared with the DNA. TRBV21-1 is assigned pseudogene status. CDR3 length equals 20 residues. This CDR3 reads CASSRKRREGQVPKAHEQYF. The CDR3 DNA reads as TGTGCCAGCAGCAGGAAGAGGAGGGAGGGACAAGTCCCGAAGGCCCACGAGCAGTACTTC.

This rearrangement joins TRBV10-3 to TRBJ2-7, with 10 nucleotides matching TRBD1. The length of the CDR3 is 14 residues. Germline values: CDR1 ENHRY, CDR2 SYGVKD. V gave up 6 bases and J gave up 2 bases; unmatched junction bases: 4. The CDR3 sequence: CAIRMGTGAYEQYF. The CDR3 coding sequence is TGTGCCATCAGGATGGGGACAGGGGCCTACGAGCAGTACTTC.